The clone carrying this T cell receptor delta chain occurred a few times. With a far larger clone one base away, a read error is the likely cause. Additional DNA sequences in this sample encode the identical CDR3. TCRdb re-processed the RT-PCR reads using CATT. The sample lists more than 15,000 delta-chain clones, 9% to 9.5% occurring once. These data are taken from a study of gamma-delta T cells after stem cell transplantation. Germline-derived CDR1 and CDR2 are GEAIGNYY and EKD. The CDR3 totals 25 residues. Trimming at V came to 0 bases and at J to 4 bases, leaving 24 bases not matched to a gene. Input material: gamma-delta T cells. This sequence originates from a human donor. It is not recorded whose cells these are; they may come from a transplant donor. V gene TRDV2 combines with J gene TRDJ3; 12 nucleotides align to TRDD3. CDR3 protein: CACDTVGSVRLGDTLGSWDTRQMFF. CDR3 DNA: TGTGCCTGTGACACCGTCGGGAGTGTACGACTGGGGGATACCCTAGGGTCTTGGGACACCCGACAGATGTTTTTC.